These T cell receptor beta chains were read from a single sample in a study of blood T cells in healthy people across ages. TCRdb independently ran MiXCR on the 5' RACE reads; one entry per CDR3 protein. The sample holds about 640,000 distinct CDR3 sequences, about 28% seen once. The sequenced sample was blood. All receptors derive from a woman aged 80 or over in good health. CDR3s include the opening cysteine and the closing phenylalanine or tryptophan. D genes are given only for firm matches. Some rows mark clone size as missing; the rest say once, few, many or name a class of expanded clone.

>TRBD1|TRBJ1-5|NA|TRBV6-6
CASSYDRGSSKPQHF
TGTGCCAGCAGTTACGACAGGGGGTCATCAAAGCCCCAGCATTTT
>TRBD1|TRBJ1-2|few|TRBV6-6
CASRPGTGRRNYGYTF
TGTGCCAGCAGACCTGGGACAGGGCGTAGGAACTATGGCTACACCTTC
>NA|TRBJ2-2|few|TRBV9
CASKALNTGELFF
TGTGCCAGCAAGGCGTTGAACACCGGGGAGCTGTTTTTT
>NA|TRBJ1-2|few|TRBV9
CASSVAPAGAQDYTF
TGTGCCAGCAGCGTCGCTCCCGCCGGGGCGCAAGACTACACCTTC
>NA|TRBJ1-3|NA|TRBV7-9
CASSLAGGNSGNTIYF
TGTGCCAGCAGCTTAGCTGGCGGGAACTCTGGAAACACCATATATTTT
>NA|TRBJ1-2|NA|TRBV19
CASNNLGEYGYTF
TGTGCCAGTAACAACCTGGGGGAATATGGCTACACCTTC
>NA|TRBJ1-1|NA|TRBV20-1
CSAQKLLGGSDPEAFF
TGCAGTGCTCAAAAACTCCTCGGGGGGTCAGACCCTGAAGCTTTCTTT
>TRBD1|TRBJ1-1|few|TRBV7-3
CASSPQDRGRRNTEAFF
TGTGCCAGCAGCCCACAGGACAGGGGGCGACGAAACACTGAAGCTTTCTTT
>NA|TRBJ1-2|many|TRBV3-1
CASSQEGNTDGYTF
TGTGCCAGCAGCCAAGAAGGTAACACCGATGGCTACACCTTC
>NA|TRBJ2-7|NA|TRBV6-5
CASSSSTPYEQYF
TGTGCCAGCAGTAGCAGTACACCCTACGAGCAGTACTTC
>NA|TRBJ1-2|NA|TRBV20-1
CSASYRLSTF
TGCAGTGCTAGTTACAGGCTGAGCACCTTC
>NA|TRBJ2-7|many|TRBV6-5
CASRVQGKHSYEQYF
TGTGCCAGCAGGGTCCAGGGCAAGCACTCCTACGAGCAGTACTTC
>TRBD1|TRBJ1-1|many|TRBV20-1
CSAQGEVNTEAFF
TGCAGTGCTCAGGGGGAAGTGAACACTGAAGCTTTCTTT
>NA|TRBJ2-1|many|TRBV7-2
CASSLRQGGYDEQFF
TGTGCCAGCAGTTTAAGACAGGGAGGTTACGATGAGCAGTTCTTC
>TRBD1|TRBJ1-2|few|TRBV12-3/TRBV12-4
CASTRRYRGRGGYTF
TGTGCCAGCACCAGGCGATACAGGGGGCGAGGAGGCTACACCTTC
>NA|TRBJ2-1|NA|TRBV14
CASSQDWVGNEQFF
TGTGCCAGCAGCCAAGATTGGGTGGGGAATGAGCAGTTCTTC
>TRBD2|TRBJ2-5|NA|TRBV12-3/TRBV12-4
CASSLYAGGQETQYF
TGTGCCAGCAGTTTGTACGCGGGGGGCCAAGAGACCCAGTACTTC
>NA|TRBJ1-1|many|TRBV5-1
CASSFEGITEAFF
TGCGCCAGCAGCTTTGAGGGGATCACTGAAGCTTTCTTT
>TRBD2|TRBJ2-3|few|TRBV20-1
CSARGASGGTTDTQYF
TGCAGTGCTAGAGGGGCTAGCGGGGGGACCACAGATACGCAGTATTTT
>NA|TRBJ2-1|few|TRBV5-1
CASSLASRAYNEQFF
TGCGCCAGCAGCTTGGCCAGCAGAGCTTACAATGAGCAGTTCTTC
>NA|TRBJ2-4|NA|TRBV18
CASSLDTGLAKNIQYF
TGTGCCAGCTCCCTCGATACAGGATTAGCCAAAAACATTCAGTACTTC
>NA|TRBJ1-5|many|TRBV7-2
CASSFRGDDGQPQHF
TGTGCCAGCAGCTTCCGCGGGGATGATGGGCAGCCCCAGCATTTT
>NA|TRBJ2-5|few|TRBV30
CAWSRGRETQYF
TGTGCCTGGAGTAGGGGGAGGGAGACCCAGTACTTC
>NA|TRBJ1-5|many|TRBV29-1
CSVGGKDQPQHF
TGCAGCGTTGGGGGGAAAGATCAGCCCCAGCATTTT
>TRBD1|TRBJ2-1|many|TRBV5-6
CASSLDRGNYNEQFF
TGTGCCAGCAGTCTGGACAGGGGAAACTACAATGAGCAGTTCTTC
>TRBD1|TRBJ1-2|NA|TRBV4-2
CASSQGPGGLAVIWYGYTF
TGTGCCAGCAGCCAAGGCCCAGGGGGTTTAGCCGTGATTTGGTATGGCTACACCTTC
>NA|TRBJ1-5|NA|TRBV12-3/TRBV12-4
CASSPLPGQPQHF
TGTGCCAGCAGCCCACTCCCCGGACAGCCCCAGCATTTT
>NA|TRBJ1-1|NA|TRBV18
CASSRAGTEAFF
TGTGCCAGCTCCAGGGCTGGCACTGAAGCTTTCTTT
>NA|TRBJ2-5|many|TRBV7-9
CASSLARGIETQYF
TGTGCCAGCAGCTTAGCGAGGGGGATAGAGACCCAGTACTTC
>NA|TRBJ1-1|few|TRBV6-5
CASRYGQLNTEAFF
TGTGCCAGCAGATATGGACAGTTGAACACTGAAGCTTTCTTT
>NA|TRBJ2-3|NA|TRBV27
CASSLGLAGKDTQYF
TGTGCCAGCAGTTTAGGTCTAGCCGGGAAGGATACGCAGTATTTT
>NA|TRBJ2-7|many|TRBV2
CASSESLRHVGYEQYF
TGTGCCAGCAGTGAAAGCCTCCGACACGTGGGGTACGAGCAGTACTTC
>NA|TRBJ2-3|many|TRBV7-7
CASSLGTETDTQYF
TGTGCCAGCAGCTTAGGGACCGAGACAGATACGCAGTATTTT
>TRBD1|TRBJ1-2|few|TRBV7-2
CASSPSGTANYGYTF
TGTGCCAGCAGCCCTTCCGGGACAGCGAATTATGGCTACACCTTC
>TRBD1|TRBJ1-1|NA|TRBV6-5
CASSYRGQVVNTEAFF
TGTGCCAGCAGTTACAGAGGACAGGTCGTGAACACTGAAGCTTTCTTT
>NA|TRBJ2-3|many|TRBV11-3
CASSHSRGIRTDTQYF
TGTGCCAGCAGCCATTCTCGGGGAATCCGCACAGATACGCAGTATTTT
>NA|TRBJ1-1|many|TRBV5-5
CASSPFGAEAFF
TGTGCCAGCAGCCCATTCGGGGCCGAAGCTTTCTTT
>TRBD2|TRBJ2-1|NA|TRBV7-2
CASSRAPAGGPIEQFF
TGTGCCAGCAGCCGAGCCCCAGCGGGGGGGCCGATTGAGCAGTTCTTC
>NA|TRBJ2-4|NA|TRBV20-1
CSAGQSGLYIQYF
TGCAGTGCTGGACAGTCGGGATTGTACATTCAGTACTTC
>TRBD1|TRBJ2-7|once|TRBV7-2
CASSWSDRGSYEQYF
TGTGCCAGCAGCTGGTCGGACAGGGGGAGCTACGAGCAGTACTTC
>NA|TRBJ2-3|NA|TRBV7-8
CAGSRGPGWADTQYF
TGTGCTGGCAGCCGCGGGCCAGGCTGGGCCGATACGCAGTATTTT
>TRBD1|TRBJ2-7|NA|TRBV2
CASTSGTGGYEQYF
TGTGCCAGCACCTCTGGGACAGGGGGCTACGAGCAGTACTTC
>NA|TRBJ2-2|NA|TRBV18
CASSLSTGAAGELFF
TGTGCCAGCTCACTTTCGACAGGCGCCGCCGGGGAGCTGTTTTTT
>NA|TRBJ1-1|many|TRBV12-5
CASGSLLPGHSNRRTEAFF
TGTGCTAGTGGTTCGCTTCTTCCGGGACACAGTAACCGCAGAACTGAAGCTTTCTTT
>NA|TRBJ1-1|few|TRBV20-1
CSARVRPKTEAFF
TGCAGTGCTAGAGTACGACCTAAGACTGAAGCTTTCTTT
>TRBD2|TRBJ2-2|NA|TRBV27
CASTGGGMNTGELFF
TGTGCCAGCACGGGGGGGGGGATGAACACCGGGGAGCTGTTTTTT
>NA|TRBJ2-3|many|TRBV24-1
CATSDPGHTSTDTQYF
TGTGCCACCAGTGACCCCGGACACACTAGCACAGATACGCAGTATTTT
>TRBD1|TRBJ2-3|many|TRBV15
CATSRDLGGATDTQYF
TGTGCCACCAGCAGAGATCTAGGGGGCGCGACAGATACGCAGTATTTT
>TRBD2|TRBJ2-5|many|TRBV7-2
CASSLSVGGGQETQYF
TGTGCCAGCAGCTTATCGGTCGGCGGGGGGCAAGAGACCCAGTACTTC
>NA|TRBJ1-5|many|TRBV3-1
CASSLGQKPQHF
TGTGCCAGCAGCCTGGGACAAAAGCCCCAGCATTTT
>TRBD1|TRBJ1-3|NA|TRBV27
CASSPNRGLSGNTIYF
TGTGCCAGCAGCCCCAATAGGGGGCTCTCTGGAAACACCATATATTTT
>TRBD1|TRBJ2-7|many|TRBV5-1
CASSQTGKGYEQYF
TGCGCCAGCAGCCAGACAGGGAAGGGGTACGAGCAGTACTTC
>TRBD1|TRBJ2-7|many|TRBV20-1
CSAYATGSSYEQYF
TGCAGTGCTTATGCGACAGGGAGCTCCTACGAGCAGTACTTC
>NA|TRBJ1-2|many|TRBV7-2
CASSLVEGIYGYTF
TGTGCCAGCAGCTTAGTTGAGGGGATCTATGGCTACACCTTC
>TRBD1|TRBJ2-5|many|TRBV10-3
CAISTGTGGRKTQYF
TGTGCCATCAGCACCGGGACAGGAGGTAGAAAGACCCAGTACTTC
>TRBD1|TRBJ2-3|NA|TRBV7-6
CASTRQGGKDTQYF
TGTGCCAGCACCCGACAGGGGGGAAAAGATACGCAGTATTTT
>NA|TRBJ1-2|many|TRBV6-6
CASRLGEYGYTF
TGTGCCAGCAGGCTGGGAGAATATGGCTACACCTTC
>TRBD1|TRBJ2-7|NA|TRBV15
CATSRAGQGIEQYF
TGTGCCACCAGCAGAGCGGGACAGGGGATCGAGCAGTACTTC